This TCR beta chain was profiled in a study of blood T cell repertoires in COVID-19. Study-wide background: Whether acute or convalescent, the COVID-19 samples came from the United States, Italy and Spain. T cells, B-cell-depleted T cells, or PBMCs provided the cDNA or gDNA that served as material.

With 1 base clipped from V and 7 bases from J, the junction kept 4 bases outside the gene matches. Germline lookup yields CDR1 LNHDA and CDR2 SQIVND (reference sequence). This CDR3 comprises 14 residues. Study processing details: Quantification of nucleated cells was approximated via reference gene primer amplification. The data were produced by immunoSEQ multiplex PCR, yet TCRdb's version contains in-frame clones alone and is incomplete. The V and J calls and clone size were taken over from that table, and D and trimming were inferred from the DNA. This sample yields fewer than 80,000 clones, of which 90% are seen a single time; over 2% belongs to the top ten.

This clonotype originated in a human donor in a cohort sampled during active COVID-19. The V call is TRBV19, the J call TRBJ2-1; TRBD2 agrees at 7 bases. The sequenced sample was peripheral blood. CDR3 nucleotides: TGTGCCAGTAGTATAGGGACTAGGTCAAATGAGCAGTTCTTC. Translated: CASSIGTRSNEQFF.